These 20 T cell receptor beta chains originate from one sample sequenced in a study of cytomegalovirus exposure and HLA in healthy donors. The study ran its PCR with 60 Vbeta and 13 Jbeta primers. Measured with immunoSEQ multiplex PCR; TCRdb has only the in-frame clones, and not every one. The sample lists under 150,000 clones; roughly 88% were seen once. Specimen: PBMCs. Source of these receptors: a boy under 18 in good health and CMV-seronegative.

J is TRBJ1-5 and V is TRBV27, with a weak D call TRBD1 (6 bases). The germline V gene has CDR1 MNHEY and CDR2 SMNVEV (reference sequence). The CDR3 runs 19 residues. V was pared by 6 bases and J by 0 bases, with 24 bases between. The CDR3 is CASSRKSPRQERSNQPQHF. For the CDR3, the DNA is TGTGCCAGCAGCCGCAAGAGCCCCCGACAGGAGCGTAGCAATCAGCCCCAGCATTTT.

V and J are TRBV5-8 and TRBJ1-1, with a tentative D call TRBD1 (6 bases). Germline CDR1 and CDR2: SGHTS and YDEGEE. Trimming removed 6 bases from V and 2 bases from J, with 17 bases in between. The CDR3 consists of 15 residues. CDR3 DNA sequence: TGTGCCAGCATCCTGGCGGGGGGCGAAAACACTGAAGCTTTCTTT. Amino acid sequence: CASILAGGENTEAFF.

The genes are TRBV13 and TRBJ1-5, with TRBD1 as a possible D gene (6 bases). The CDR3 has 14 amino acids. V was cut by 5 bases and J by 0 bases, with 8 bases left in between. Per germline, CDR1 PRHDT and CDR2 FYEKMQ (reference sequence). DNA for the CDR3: TGTGCCAGCAGCGCAGGGGATAGCAATCAGCCCCAGCATTTT. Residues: CASSAGDSNQPQHF.

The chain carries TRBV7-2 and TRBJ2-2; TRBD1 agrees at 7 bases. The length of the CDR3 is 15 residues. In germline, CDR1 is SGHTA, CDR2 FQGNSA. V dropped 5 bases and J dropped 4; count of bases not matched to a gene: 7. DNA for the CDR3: TGTGCCAGCAGCCCAACGACAGGGTCCACCGGGGAGCTGTTTTTT. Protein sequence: CASSPTTGSTGELFF.

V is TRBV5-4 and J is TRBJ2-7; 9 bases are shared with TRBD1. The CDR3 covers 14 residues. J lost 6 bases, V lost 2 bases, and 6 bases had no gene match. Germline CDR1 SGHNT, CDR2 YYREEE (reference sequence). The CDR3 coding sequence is TGTGCCAGCAGCTTCGGGGACAGGGCGGGCGAGCAGTACTTC. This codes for CASSFGDRAGEQYF.

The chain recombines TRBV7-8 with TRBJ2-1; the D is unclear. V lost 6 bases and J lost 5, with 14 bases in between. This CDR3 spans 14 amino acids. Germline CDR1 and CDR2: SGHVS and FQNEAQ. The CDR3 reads CASRTAAFDNEQFF. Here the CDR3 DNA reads TGTGCCAGCAGAACGGCGGCTTTCGACAATGAGCAGTTCTTC. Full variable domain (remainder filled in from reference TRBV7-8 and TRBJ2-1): GAGVSQSPRYKVAKRGQDVALRCDPISGHVSLFWYQQALGQGPEFLTYFQNEAQLDKSGLPSDRFFAERPEGSVSTLKIQRTQQEDSAVYLCASRTAAFDNEQFFGPGTRLTVL.

The CDR3 is CASSLLYEQYF. As DNA, the CDR3 is TGTGCCAGCAGCCTTCTCTACGAGCAGTACTTC. The genes are TRBV21-1 and TRBJ2-7; the table's D call TRBD2 went unverified against the DNA. TRBV21-1 is termed a pseudogene. The CDR3 is made up of 11 amino acids.

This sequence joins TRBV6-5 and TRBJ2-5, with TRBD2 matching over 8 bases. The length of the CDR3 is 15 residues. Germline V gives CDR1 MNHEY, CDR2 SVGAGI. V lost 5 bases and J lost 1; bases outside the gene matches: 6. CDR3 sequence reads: CASSNSGAPQETQYF. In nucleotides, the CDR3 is TGTGCCAGCAGTAATAGCGGGGCCCCCCAAGAGACCCAGTACTTC.

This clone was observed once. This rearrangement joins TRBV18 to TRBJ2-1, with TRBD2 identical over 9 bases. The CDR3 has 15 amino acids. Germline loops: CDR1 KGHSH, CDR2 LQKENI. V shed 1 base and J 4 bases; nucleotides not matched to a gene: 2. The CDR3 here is CASSPQTSGYNEQFF. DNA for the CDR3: TGTGCCAGCTCACCACAGACTAGCGGTTACAATGAGCAGTTCTTC.

The CDR3 protein is CASTNGTGFSYEQYF. In DNA, the CDR3 is TGCGCCAGCACCAACGGGACAGGGTTCTCCTACGAGCAGTACTTC. V gene TRBV5-1 combines with J gene TRBJ2-7; TRBD1 aligns across 9 bases. J lost 0 bases, V lost 6 bases, and 7 bases had no gene match. Germline values: CDR1 SGHRS, CDR2 YFSETQ. The CDR3 has 15 residues. The whole variable domain, remainder taken from reference TRBV5-1 and TRBJ2-7, is KAGVTQTPRYLIKTRGQQVTLSCSPISGHRSVSWYQQTPGQGLQFLFEYFSETQRNKGNFPGRFSGRQFSNSRSEMNVSTLELGDSALYLCASTNGTGFSYEQYFGPGTRLTVT.

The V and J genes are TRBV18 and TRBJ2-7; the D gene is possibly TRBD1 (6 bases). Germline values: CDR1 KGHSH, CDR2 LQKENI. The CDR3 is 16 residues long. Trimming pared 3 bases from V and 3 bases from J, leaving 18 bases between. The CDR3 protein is CASSPTEYDRYYEQYF. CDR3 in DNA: TGTGCCAGCTCACCGACCGAGTATGACAGGTACTACGAGCAGTACTTC.

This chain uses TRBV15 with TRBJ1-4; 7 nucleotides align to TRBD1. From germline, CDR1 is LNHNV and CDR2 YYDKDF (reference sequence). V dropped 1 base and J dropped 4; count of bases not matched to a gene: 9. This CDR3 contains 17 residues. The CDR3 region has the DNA TGTGCCACCAGCAGAGGATGGAACAGGGGCTTTAATGAAAAACTGTTTTTT. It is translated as CATSRGWNRGFNEKLFF. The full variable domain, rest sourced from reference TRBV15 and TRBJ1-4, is DAMVIQNPRYQVTQFGKPVTLSCSQTLNHNVMYWYQQKSSQAPKLLFHYYDKDFNNEADTPDNFQSRRPNTSFCFLDIRSPGLGDTAMYLCATSRGWNRGFNEKLFFGSGTQLSVL.

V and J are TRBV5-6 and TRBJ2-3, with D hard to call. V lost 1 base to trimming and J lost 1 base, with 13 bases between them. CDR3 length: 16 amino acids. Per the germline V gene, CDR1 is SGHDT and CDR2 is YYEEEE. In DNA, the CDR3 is TGTGCCAGCAGCTTGAAGGTTAGCCGGGGCACAGATACGCAGTATTTT. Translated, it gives CASSLKVSRGTDTQYF. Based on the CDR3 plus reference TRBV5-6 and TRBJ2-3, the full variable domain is DAGVTQSPTHLIKTRGQQVTLRCSPKSGHDTVSWYQQALGQGPQFIFQYYEEEERQRGNFPDRFSGHQFPNYSSELNVNALLLGDSALYLCASSLKVSRGTDTQYFGPGTRLTVL.

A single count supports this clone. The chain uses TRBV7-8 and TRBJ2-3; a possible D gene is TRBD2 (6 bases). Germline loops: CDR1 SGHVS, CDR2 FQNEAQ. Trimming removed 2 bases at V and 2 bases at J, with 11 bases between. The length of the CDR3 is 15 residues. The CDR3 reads CASSLSGEDTDTQYF. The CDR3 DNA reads TGTGCCAGCAGCTTATCCGGGGAGGACACAGATACGCAGTATTTT.

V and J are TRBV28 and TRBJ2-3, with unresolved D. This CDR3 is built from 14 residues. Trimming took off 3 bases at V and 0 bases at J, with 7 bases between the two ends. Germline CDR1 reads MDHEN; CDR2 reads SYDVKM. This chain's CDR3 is CASSFAGSTDTQYF. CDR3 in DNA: TGTGCCAGCAGTTTCGCCGGGAGCACAGATACGCAGTATTTT.

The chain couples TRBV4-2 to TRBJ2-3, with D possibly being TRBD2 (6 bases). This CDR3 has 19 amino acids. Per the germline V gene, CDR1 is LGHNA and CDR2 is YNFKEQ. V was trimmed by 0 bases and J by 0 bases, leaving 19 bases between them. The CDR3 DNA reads TGTGCCAGCAGCCAAGAGAAGGGGTCTTGGGGGACTAGCACAGATACGCAGTATTTT. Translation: CASSQEKGSWGTSTDTQYF.

The CDR3, as DNA: TGTGCCTGGACCACAGGGGTCGGGGGCTACACCTTC. It encodes CAWTTGVGGYTF. This chain joins TRBV30 and TRBJ1-2; 7 bases agree with TRBD1. The J segment lost 8 bases and the V segment lost 4 bases, leaving 7 bases of the junction unmatched. The germline gives CDR1 GTSNPN, CDR2 SVGIG (reference sequence). This CDR3 has 12 amino acids.

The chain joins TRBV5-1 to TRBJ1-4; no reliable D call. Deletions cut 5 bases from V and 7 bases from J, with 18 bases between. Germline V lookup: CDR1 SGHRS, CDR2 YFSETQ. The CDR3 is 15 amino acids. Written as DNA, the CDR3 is TGCGCCAGCAGTCCCGACGGCGTCGGGATTGAAAAACTGTTTTTT. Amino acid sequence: CASSPDGVGIEKLFF.

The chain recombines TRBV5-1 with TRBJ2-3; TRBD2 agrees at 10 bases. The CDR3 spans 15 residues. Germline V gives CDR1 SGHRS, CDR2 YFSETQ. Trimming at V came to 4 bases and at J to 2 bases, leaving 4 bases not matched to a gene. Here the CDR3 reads CASSGLAVFTDTQYF. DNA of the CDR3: TGCGCCAGCAGCGGACTAGCGGTCTTCACAGATACGCAGTATTTT. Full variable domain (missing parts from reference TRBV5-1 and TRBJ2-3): KAGVTQTPRYLIKTRGQQVTLSCSPISGHRSVSWYQQTPGQGLQFLFEYFSETQRNKGNFPGRFSGRQFSNSRSEMNVSTLELGDSALYLCASSGLAVFTDTQYFGPGTRLTVL.

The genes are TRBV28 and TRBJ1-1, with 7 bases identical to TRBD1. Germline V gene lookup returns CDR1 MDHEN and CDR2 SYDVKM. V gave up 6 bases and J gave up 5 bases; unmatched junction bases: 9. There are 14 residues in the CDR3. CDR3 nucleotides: TGTGCCAGCAGCACCGGACAGGCAAGGACTGAAGCTTTCTTT. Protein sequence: CASSTGQARTEAFF. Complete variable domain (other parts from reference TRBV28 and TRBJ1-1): DVKVTQSSRYLVKRTGEKVFLECVQDMDHENMFWYRQDPGLGLRLIYFSYDVKMKEKGDIPEGYSVSREKKERFSLILESASTNQTSMYLCASSTGQARTEAFFGQGTRLTVV.